Below, 14 T cell receptor beta chains from the same sample are listed, as sequenced in a study of CD8+CD57+ T cells in acquired aplastic anemia. Researchers used genomic DNA as the template to profile TCR beta VDJ and CDR3. MiXCR was run by TCRdb on the reads, yielding one entry per CDR3 protein. The sample carries around 290,000 distinct CDR3 sequences, 56% recorded once. Patients who underwent sequencing had shown CD8+CD57+ cell expansion by flow cytometry. The specimen was sorted CD4+, CD8+, or CD8+CD57+ T cells (not recorded which) from PBMCs. Receptors originate from a human donor with aplastic anemia.

Comments on this clonotype: The junction departs from the called germline gene at one end, perhaps through a read error. The chain employs TRBV7-9 and TRBJ2-3, with 8 bases aligning to TRBD2. The CDR3 is made up of 17 amino acids. CDR1 is SEHNR and CDR2 is FQNEAQ in the germline V gene (reference sequence). CDR3 coding DNA: TGTGCCTGCAGCTCTCTTCGGACTAGCAGTCGCACAGATACGCAGTATTTT. Its protein product is CACSSLRTSSRTDTQYF.

This clonotype has more than one count but fewer than ten. This sequence joins TRBV20-1 and TRBJ1-3; D ambiguous. Germline V CDR1 and CDR2: DFQATT, SNEGSKA (reference sequence). CDR3 size: 13 residues. CDR3 coding DNA: TGCAGCGCCATGAGTGGAGCTGGAAACACCATATATTTT. This translates into CSAMSGAGNTIYF.

A note on this clonotype: Germline and junction disagree at one end, which may indicate a read error. The rearrangement links TRBV18 to TRBJ1-1; D is possibly TRBD1 (6 bases). Germline CDR1 reads KGHSH; CDR2 reads LQKENI. The CDR3 spans 13 residues. CDR3 region: CANSMGAGTEAFF. CDR3 DNA: TGTGCCAACTCAATGGGGGCAGGCACTGAAGCTTTCTTT.

J is TRBJ1-2 and V is TRBV5-1; D is undetermined. The CDR3 length is 14 residues. V was pared by 0 bases and J by 8 bases, with 14 bases between. The germline CDR1 and CDR2 sequences are SGHRS and YFSETQ. The DNA for the CDR3 is TGCGCCAGCAGCTTGGGGCCCTCAGGAAGCGGCTACACCTTC. It is translated as CASSLGPSGSGYTF.

In this sample, this clonotype turned up many times. The chain carries TRBV12-3 or TRBV12-4 and TRBJ2-1, with 9 nucleotides matching TRBD2. J lost 9 bases, V lost 3 bases, and 9 bases had no gene match. This CDR3 region has 15 residues. The CDR3 region is CASSLAGGPSGEQFF. The CDR3 DNA follows: TGTGCCAGCAGTTTGGCGGGAGGGCCTTCGGGTGAGCAGTTCTTC.

The rearrangement uses TRBV4-3 and TRBJ2-3; possibly TRBD2 for D (5 bases). Germline V CDR1 and CDR2: LGHNA, YSLEER. The V end was cut by 2 bases, the J end by 0 bases, with 9 bases between. CDR3 size: 15 residues. CDR3 nucleotides: TGCGCCAGCAGCCAACAGCGGACTAGCACAGATACGCAGTATTTT. Translated: CASSQQRTSTDTQYF.

CDR3 sequence reads: CASSLARGGEAAFF. CDR3 DNA: TGTGCCAGCAGCTTAGCCAGGGGGGGCGAGGCGGCTTTCTTT. The chain is built from TRBV7-9 and TRBJ1-1; 7 bases agree with TRBD1. Germline CDR1 and CDR2: SEHNR and FQNEAQ (reference sequence). CDR3 length: 14 residues. Trimming at V came to 0 bases and at J to 11 bases, leaving 9 bases not matched to a gene.

This chain connects TRBV9 to TRBJ2-7; TRBD2 aligns across 11 bases. With V trimmed by 3 bases and J by 2 bases, 1 base remained unmatched. The CDR3 extends over 14 amino acids. Per the germline V gene, CDR1 is SGDLS and CDR2 is YYNGEE. As DNA, the CDR3 is TGTGCCAGCAGCGGGACTAGCGGGCCCTACGAGCAGTACTTC. This sequence encodes CASSGTSGPYEQYF.

Many counts were recorded for this clonotype. The rearrangement links TRBV10-3 to TRBJ2-1; possible D gene TRBD2, 5 bases. The germline V gene has CDR1 ENHRY and CDR2 SYGVKD. V gave up 0 bases and J gave up 7 bases, with 10 bases separating them. The CDR3 has 14 residues. CDR3 DNA sequence: TGTGCCATCAGTGAGTCGAGCAGGAGGAATGAGCAGTTCTTC. This gives the protein CAISESSRRNEQFF.

The sample holds a few counts of this clonotype. A much more abundant neighbour one base away suggests this may be a read error. The V call is TRBV6-5, the J call TRBJ2-7; TRBD2 agrees at 9 bases. With V trimmed by 2 bases and J by 7 bases, 9 bases remained unmatched. This CDR3 has 15 amino acids. Germline CDR1 MNHEY, CDR2 SVGAGI. CDR3 region: CASSYAAGLAGEQYF. As DNA, the CDR3 is TGTGCCAGCAGTTACGCCGCGGGACTAGCAGGGGAGCAGTACTTC.

The sample holds many counts of this clonotype. The chain carries TRBV12-5 and TRBJ2-1; tentatively, D is TRBD2 (5 bases). The CDR3 consists of 15 residues. Germline V gives CDR1 LGHNT, CDR2 FRNRAP. Trimming removed 2 bases at V and 9 bases at J, with 17 bases between. The CDR3 coding sequence is TGTGCTAGTGGTTTGTCCGGCCCGGGATCGAGTGAGCAGTTCTTC. Translated, it gives CASGLSGPGSSEQFF.

The chain recombines TRBV9 with TRBJ2-3, with D tentatively TRBD2 (5 bases). CDR1 is SGDLS, CDR2 YYNGEE, per germline. V dropped 4 bases and J dropped 7 bases, with 13 bases sitting between them. The CDR3 loop spans 13 amino acids. For the CDR3, the DNA is TGTGCCAGCAGCCTCCTAGGGAGAAATACGCAGTATTTT. Amino acids: CASSLLGRNTQYF. Based on the CDR3 plus reference TRBV9 and TRBJ2-3, the full variable domain is DSGVTQTPKHLITATGQRVTLRCSPRSGDLSVYWYQQSLDQGLQFLIQYYNGEERAKGNILERFSAQQFPDLHSELNLSSLELGDSALYFCASSLLGRNTQYFGPGTRLTVL.

This clonotype was counted a few times. Mismatch with germline at one junction end may stem from a read error. V is TRBV6-5 and J is TRBJ2-1, with D possibly matching TRBD2 (7 bases). The CDR3 has 17 amino acids. In germline, CDR1 is MNHEY, CDR2 SVGAGI. In DNA form, the CDR3 reads TGTGCCTGCAGTTACTCGGGGGCGGGAGAAATTGGGCATGAGCAGTTCTTC. It specifies CACSYSGAGEIGHEQFF.

This clonotype was observed at least ten times. The chain links TRBV12-3 or TRBV12-4 to TRBJ2-3; tentatively, D is TRBD1 or TRBD2 (5 bases each). The CDR3 is made up of 15 amino acids. The V gene lost 6 bases and the J gene lost 2 bases, with 15 bases spanning the gap. DNA for the CDR3: TGTGCCAGCAGCCCCCAGGGCGGACTCACAGATACGCAGTATTTT. The encoded protein is CASSPQGGLTDTQYF.